This T cell receptor (beta chain) was sequenced during a study of T cell repertoires in cytomegalovirus infection. Turning to the study itself: Shared public TCR beta signatures pointed to both CMV infection and a matching HLA type. Broader study findings: Across the ex vivo response, the dominant clonotypes were HLA-C-restricted CMV-specific TCR beta clonotypes.

This CDR3 is 14 amino acids long. V lost 0 bases, J lost 9 bases, and 9 bases lay in between. Germline loops: CDR1 SGHTA, CDR2 FQGNSA. This clonotype was recorded at least ten times. Its antigen remains unknown. TCRdb itself ran the reads through MiXCR, one entry per CDR3 protein. The sample consists of 250,000 or so distinct CDR3 sequences, 9.1% of them appearing once. V is TRBV7-2 and J is TRBJ1-6, with D tentatively TRBD1 (6 bases). This clonotype originated in a human donor in good health (CMV status not recorded). Some clones in this sample may be carry-over from other donors' samples. Sequencing input: PBMCs. CDR3 in DNA: TGTGCCAGCAGCTTAGCTCCAGGGGTTTCACCCCTCCACTTT. As protein: CASSLAPGVSPLHF.